The 21 T cell receptor beta chains presented below share a single source sample, sequenced in a study of blood T cell repertoires in COVID-19. Produced via immunoSEQ multiplex PCR; TCRdb's table is partial and in-frame only. The data show 250,000 to 350,000 clones, about 87% seen once. The specimen sequenced was PBMCs or T cells enriched from blood (not recorded which). The receptors originated from a woman aged 45-60 years who had recovered from COVID-19.

This chain connects TRBV7-3 to TRBJ2-1, with a weak D call TRBD1 (6 bases). Germline V gene sequence: CDR1 SGHTA, CDR2 FQGTGA. Trimming removed 2 bases at V and 4 bases at J, with 15 bases between. The CDR3 consists of 16 residues. The DNA of the CDR3 is TGTGCCAGCAGCTTATCAGGGGTCGTCCCATACAATGAGCAGTTCTTC. The encoded protein is CASSLSGVVPYNEQFF.

This clone was seen just once. V is TRBV20-1 and J is TRBJ1-1, with D perhaps matching TRBD1 (5 bases). Germline V gene data show CDR1 as DFQATT and CDR2 as SNEGSKA (reference sequence). V was pared by 6 bases and J by 5 bases, with 25 bases between. The length of the CDR3 is 16 residues. The CDR3 region has the DNA TGCAGTGCGAGTACAGGTGGGGGGGGTGCTGGAACTGAAGCTTTCTTT. Its protein product is CSASTGGGGAGTEAFF.

The chain has TRBV4-3 and TRBJ2-1; 7 positions agree with TRBD2. CDR1 LGHNA and CDR2 YSLEER come from the germline V gene. The CDR3 spans 14 residues. V shed 5 bases, J shed 2 bases, and the junction held 3 bases outside the gene matches. Here the CDR3 reads CASSKLATYNEQFF. DNA of the CDR3: TGCGCCAGCAGCAAACTAGCGACCTACAATGAGCAGTTCTTC.

The rearrangement uses TRBV7-6 and TRBJ2-3; 10 bases match TRBD2. Germline V gene data show CDR1 as SGHVS and CDR2 as FNYEAQ. The J segment lost 7 bases and the V segment lost 3 bases, leaving 10 bases of the junction unmatched. The CDR3 has 16 residues. The DNA of the CDR3 is TGTGCCAGCAGCTTGGGACTAGCGTCGCTAGGGTATACGCAGTATTTT. It translates to CASSLGLASLGYTQYF.

The chain uses TRBV5-4 and TRBJ1-2; 12 bases are a match to TRBD1. Germline V gives CDR1 SGHNT, CDR2 YYREEE (reference sequence). Trimming took 2 bases from V and 8 from J; bases not matched to a gene: 7. This CDR3 spans 15 amino acids. The CDR3 bases are TGTGCCAGCAGCTTCCGGGACAGGGGGCGCTGGGGCTACACCTTC. Protein product: CASSFRDRGRWGYTF.

The chain joins TRBV29-1 to TRBJ1-1; D is perhaps TRBD1 (5 bases). The CDR3 loop spans 17 amino acids. The germline V and J ends were trimmed by 0 bases and 7 bases, with 24 bases remaining between them. Per the germline V gene, CDR1 is SQVTM and CDR2 is ANQGSEA. CDR3 sequence: CSVEERRLADKKNEAFF. The CDR3 DNA is TGCAGCGTTGAAGAACGGAGGCTAGCGGACAAGAAGAATGAAGCTTTCTTT. Using reference TRBV29-1 and TRBJ1-1 for the parts outside the CDR3, the full variable domain is SAVISQKPSRDICQRGTSLTIQCQVDSQVTMMFWYRQQPGQSLTLIATANQGSEATYESGFVIDKFPISRPNLTFSTLTVSNMSPEDSSIYLCSVEERRLADKKNEAFFGQGTRLTVV.

This chain uses TRBV7-3 with TRBJ1-1, with TRBD1 matching 7 bases. V shed 2 bases, J shed 0 bases, and the junction held 3 bases outside the gene matches. The CDR3 is 15 residues long. Germline V gene lookup returns CDR1 SGHTA and CDR2 FQGTGA. This CDR3 reads CASSLSGQVNTEAFF. The CDR3 bases are TGTGCCAGCAGCTTATCCGGACAGGTGAACACTGAAGCTTTCTTT.

The chain carries TRBV6-2 or TRBV6-3 and TRBJ1-5; 11 positions match TRBD1. Germline values: CDR1 MNHEY, CDR2 SVGEGT. This CDR3 contains 15 residues. V lost 5 bases, J lost 6 bases, and 6 bases stayed unmatched. In DNA form, the CDR3 reads TGTGCCAGCAGTCATCCTGGGACAGGGGGTCAGCCCCAGCATTTT. It translates to CASSHPGTGGQPQHF.

CDR3 region: CASSLGQGGNQPQHF. CDR3 DNA: TGCGCCAGCAGCTTGGGACAGGGAGGCAATCAGCCCCAGCATTTT. The rearrangement joins TRBV5-1 to TRBJ1-5; 7 bases are a match to TRBD1. CDR1 is SGHRS, CDR2 YFSETQ, per germline. CDR3 length equals 15 residues. The junction had 2 bases not matched to a gene; V was cut back by 0 bases and J by 2 bases.

There are a few counts of this clone. The J gene is TRBJ1-6, the V gene TRBV20-1; TRBD1 aligns across 12 bases. Trimming cost V 3 bases and J 14 bases; bases outside gene matches: 8. The germline V gene has CDR1 DFQATT and CDR2 SNEGSKA (reference sequence). The CDR3 consists of 14 residues. CDR3 coding DNA: TGCAGTGCTAGTCTCGGGACAGGGGGCATTTCCCTCCACTTT. Residues: CSASLGTGGISLHF.

The V call is TRBV7-2, the J call TRBJ2-1; D unclear. The CDR3 is 13 residues long. Germline V gene sequence: CDR1 SGHTA, CDR2 FQGNSA. V was pared by 4 bases and J by 5 bases, with 9 bases between. The CDR3 is CASSSERNNEQFF. The DNA of the CDR3 is TGTGCCAGCAGCTCGGAGCGAAACAATGAGCAGTTCTTC.

The chain uses TRBV7-9 and TRBJ2-3, with TRBD2 as a possible D gene (6 bases). CDR3 length: 14 amino acids. The germline V gene has CDR1 SEHNR and CDR2 FQNEAQ (reference sequence). The ends were cut back, 8 bases at V and 11 bases at J, with 23 bases in the middle. CDR3 sequence (DNA): TGTGCCAGCTTCCCAGGTCGGAGCGGGTTAGGGCAGTATTTT. It is translated as CASFPGRSGLGQYF.

This chain uses TRBV5-4 with TRBJ2-3; TRBD2 aligns across 7 bases. Germline-derived CDR1 and CDR2 are SGHNT and YYREEE (reference sequence). CDR3 length equals 14 residues. V lost 2 bases to trimming and J lost 3 bases; unmatched junction nucleotides: 3. Here the CDR3 DNA reads TGTGCCAGCAGCTTTGGGGGGGGGACAGATACGCAGTATTTT. Its translation: CASSFGGGTDTQYF.

This chain uses TRBV19 with TRBJ1-2; D possibly corresponds to TRBD1 (5 bases). The V end lost 6 bases, the J end lost 2 bases, and 13 bases lay between the germline ends. Germline values: CDR1 LNHDA, CDR2 SQIVND (reference sequence). The CDR3 has 14 amino acids. CDR3 DNA sequence: TGTGCCAGTAGCCGGACAACTACAAACTATGGCTACACCTTC. Translated, it gives CASSRTTTNYGYTF. The variable domain in full, with the rest retrieved from reference TRBV19 and TRBJ1-2, is DGGITQSPKYLFRKEGQNVTLSCEQNLNHDAMYWYRQDPGQGLRLIYYSQIVNDFQKGDIAEGYSVSREKKESFPLTVTSAQKNPTAFYLCASSRTTTNYGYTFGSGTRLTVV.

The chain joins TRBV5-1 to TRBJ2-7, with 12 bases matching TRBD2. Losses at the gene ends were 4 bases for V and 2 bases for J; bases not matched to a gene: 7. This CDR3 has 16 amino acids. Germline loops: CDR1 SGHRS, CDR2 YFSETQ. The CDR3 here is CASSAATSGGPYEQYF. CDR3 DNA sequence: TGCGCCAGCAGCGCTGCGACTAGCGGGGGACCCTACGAGCAGTACTTC. Complete variable domain (other parts from reference TRBV5-1 and TRBJ2-7): KAGVTQTPRYLIKTRGQQVTLSCSPISGHRSVSWYQQTPGQGLQFLFEYFSETQRNKGNFPGRFSGRQFSNSRSEMNVSTLELGDSALYLCASSAATSGGPYEQYFGPGTRLTVT.

This rearrangement joins TRBV23-1 to TRBJ1-5; 11 bases map to TRBD1. TRBV23-1 is an open reading frame whose function is uncertain. V lost 0 bases and J lost 0; bases outside the gene matches: 10. The CDR3 totals 20 residues. The CDR3, as DNA: TGCGCCAGCAGTCAATCGAAGAGGACAGGGGGCCACCATAGCAATCAGCCCCAGCATTTT. Its translation is CASSQSKRTGGHHSNQPQHF.

This chain uses TRBV6-5 with TRBJ1-1, with a tentative D call TRBD1 (6 bases). The CDR3 contains 14 residues. Germline V gene sequence: CDR1 MNHEY, CDR2 SVGAGI. V lost 4 bases, J lost 2 bases, and 11 bases lay in between. CDR3 residues: CASSLPGQNTEAFF. The CDR3 nucleotides read TGTGCCAGCAGTTTACCGGGACAAAACACTGAAGCTTTCTTT.

The chain employs TRBV29-1 and TRBJ2-7, with 8 bases fitting TRBD2. The CDR3 has 14 amino acids. Germline V gives CDR1 SQVTM, CDR2 ANQGSEA. J was trimmed by 2 bases and V by 1 base; bases with no gene match: 4. The CDR3 reads CSVEGSGRTYEQYF. The DNA for the CDR3 is TGCAGCGTTGAAGGGAGCGGGAGAACCTACGAGCAGTACTTC.

The chain has TRBV10-3 and TRBJ1-5; the match to TRBD1 covers 7 bases. CDR1 is ENHRY and CDR2 is SYGVKD in the germline V gene. V shed 6 bases, J shed 0 bases, and the junction held 5 bases outside the gene matches. The CDR3 is 15 residues long. The CDR3 spells CAISSGQYSNQPQHF. CDR3 sequence (DNA): TGTGCCATCAGCTCGGGACAGTATAGCAATCAGCCCCAGCATTTT.

This clone appeared a single time. The DNA of the CDR3 is TGTGCCAGCAGCTTGGGGGGACAGGGCGGGAATGAAAAACTGTTTTTT. Protein: CASSLGGQGGNEKLFF. The rearrangement uses TRBV5-4 and TRBJ1-4; 9 positions match TRBD1. The CDR3 consists of 16 residues. The V and J ends lost 0 bases and 5 bases, in that order; junction bases with no gene match: 5. Germline CDR1 and CDR2: SGHNT and YYREEE (reference sequence).

The sample holds a few counts of this clone. This chain joins TRBV9 and TRBJ1-6; 10 positions match TRBD1. The CDR3 is 15 residues long. Germline-derived CDR1 and CDR2 are SGDLS and YYNGEE. V was pared by 2 bases and J by 9 bases, with 5 bases of the junction left unmatched. CDR3 residues: CASSVVDRGTSPLHF. The DNA for the CDR3 is TGTGCCAGCAGCGTGGTGGACAGGGGGACTTCACCCCTCCACTTT. Based on the CDR3 plus reference TRBV9 and TRBJ1-6, the full variable domain is DSGVTQTPKHLITATGQRVTLRCSPRSGDLSVYWYQQSLDQGLQFLIQYYNGEERAKGNILERFSAQQFPDLHSELNLSSLELGDSALYFCASSVVDRGTSPLHFGNGTRLTVT.